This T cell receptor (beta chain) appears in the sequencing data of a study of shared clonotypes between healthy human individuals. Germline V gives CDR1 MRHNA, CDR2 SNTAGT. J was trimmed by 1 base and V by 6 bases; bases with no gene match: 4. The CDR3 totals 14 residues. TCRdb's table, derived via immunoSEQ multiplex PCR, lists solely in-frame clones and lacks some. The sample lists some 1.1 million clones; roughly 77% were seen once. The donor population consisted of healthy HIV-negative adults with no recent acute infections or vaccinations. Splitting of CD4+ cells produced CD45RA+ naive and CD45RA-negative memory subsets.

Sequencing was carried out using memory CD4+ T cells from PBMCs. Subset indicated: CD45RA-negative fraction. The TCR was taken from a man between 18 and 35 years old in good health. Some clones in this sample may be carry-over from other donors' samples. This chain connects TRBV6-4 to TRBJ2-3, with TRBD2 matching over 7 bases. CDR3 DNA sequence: TGTGCCAGCAGACGACGGGGGGGCACAGATACGCAGTATTTT. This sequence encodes CASRRRGGTDTQYF.